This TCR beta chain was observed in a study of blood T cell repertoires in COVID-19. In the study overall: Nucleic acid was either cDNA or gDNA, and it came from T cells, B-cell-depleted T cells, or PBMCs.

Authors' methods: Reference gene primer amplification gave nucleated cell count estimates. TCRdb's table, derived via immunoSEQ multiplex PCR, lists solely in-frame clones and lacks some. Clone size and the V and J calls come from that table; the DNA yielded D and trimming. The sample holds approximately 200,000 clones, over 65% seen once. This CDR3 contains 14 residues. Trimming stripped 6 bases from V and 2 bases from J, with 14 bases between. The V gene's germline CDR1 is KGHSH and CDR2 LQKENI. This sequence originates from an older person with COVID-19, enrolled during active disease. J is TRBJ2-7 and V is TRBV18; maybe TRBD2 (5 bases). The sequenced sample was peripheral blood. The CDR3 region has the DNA TGTGCCAGCTCCCGGGGTGTAGGCACCTACGAGCAGTACTTC. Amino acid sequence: CASSRGVGTYEQYF.